Shown below are 18 T cell receptor beta chains from a single sample sequenced in a study of control samples from healthy donors and cancer patients. The assay was immunoSEQ multiplex PCR, and TCRdb's table has in-frame clones only and misses some. Among fewer than 200,000 clones listed, about 87% were seen once. The sequenced material came from blood. The receptors derive from a man aged 25-45 years in good health.

The chain employs TRBV28 and TRBJ1-5; D not certain. V lost 5 bases and J lost 4, with 9 bases in between. The CDR3 sequence is 13 residues long. Germline V gene sequence: CDR1 MDHEN, CDR2 SYDVKM. CDR3 region: CASSPKTNQPQHF. DNA for the CDR3: TGTGCCAGCAGTCCAAAGACTAATCAGCCCCAGCATTTT.

The V gene is TRBV20-1, the J gene TRBJ1-2; D is ambiguous. This CDR3 has 9 amino acids. V was clipped by 3 bases and J by 6 bases, with 2 bases between them. Germline assignment: CDR1 DFQATT and CDR2 SNEGSKA (reference sequence). The CDR3 DNA is TGCAGTGCTAGGGATGGCTACACCTTC. Amino acids: CSARDGYTF.

This clone was counted once. This chain links TRBV27 with TRBJ2-3; the D is unclear. With 5 bases removed from V and 0 bases from J, the gap between germline ends came to 21 bases. From germline, CDR1 is MNHEY and CDR2 SMNVEV (reference sequence). The CDR3 sequence is 18 residues long. The CDR3 spells CASSPYHRGSRSTDTQYF. The CDR3 DNA reads as TGTGCCAGCAGTCCCTATCACCGAGGCTCTCGTAGCACAGATACGCAGTATTTT.

The chain employs TRBV4-1 and TRBJ2-7, with unresolved D. The V end lost 2 bases, the J end lost 3 bases, and 14 bases lay between the germline ends. Germline V gene sequence: CDR1 MGHRA, CDR2 YSYEKL. The CDR3 sequence is 15 residues long. Here the CDR3 DNA reads TGCGCCAGCAGCCAATCAGCAAATTCGCGCTACGAGCAGTACTTC. This gives the protein CASSQSANSRYEQYF.

The chain carries TRBV29-1 and TRBJ1-2, with D maybe TRBD1 (5 bases). In germline, CDR1 is SQVTM, CDR2 ANQGSEA. This CDR3 spans 11 amino acids. V lost 6 bases, J lost 2 bases, and 7 bases lay in between. As DNA, the CDR3 is TGCAGCGTCCAGGGAAACTATGGCTACACCTTC. Protein: CSVQGNYGYTF.

The gene calls are TRBV5-6 and TRBJ1-4, with unresolved D. The germline V and J ends were trimmed by 0 bases and 0 bases, with 9 bases remaining between them. Germline CDR1 SGHDT, CDR2 YYEEEE. This CDR3 region has 16 residues. This CDR3 reads CASSLVQTATNEKLFF. The CDR3 region has the DNA TGTGCCAGCAGCTTGGTCCAGACTGCAACTAATGAAAAACTGTTTTTT.

A remark on this clone: A read error may account for a junction end that differs from germline. V usage is TRBV9 and J usage is TRBJ2-2, with D possibly being TRBD1 (6 bases). Germline CDR1 reads SGDLS; CDR2 reads YYNGEE. This CDR3 comprises 13 residues. CDR3 DNA: TGTGCCAGCAGCGGGACAGTCACCGGTGAGCTGTTTTTT. This gives the protein CASSGTVTGELFF.

V gene TRBV21-1 combines with J gene TRBJ1-6. TRBV21-1 is deemed a pseudogene. The CDR3 has 16 amino acids. Here the CDR3 reads CASSKGTKFPNSPLHF. The CDR3 DNA reads as TGTGCCAGCAGCAAAGGGACGAAATTTCCCAATTCACCCCTCCACTTT.

The V call is TRBV6-5, the J call TRBJ1-1; TRBD1 aligns across 7 bases. Germline CDR1 reads MNHEY; CDR2 reads SVGAGI. CDR3 length: 13 amino acids. The V gene end was trimmed by 7 bases and the J gene end by 4 bases; junction bases not matched to a gene: 6. CDR3 sequence (DNA): TGTGCCAGCATTAGACAGGGAGGCACTGAAGCTTTCTTT. Encoded protein: CASIRQGGTEAFF.

V usage is TRBV30 and J usage is TRBJ2-3; tentatively, D is TRBD2 (6 bases). Trimming shortened V by 1 base and J by 3 bases, and 8 bases separated the two germline ends. CDR3 length equals 13 residues. Germline CDR1 is GTSNPN and CDR2 is SVGIG (reference sequence). The CDR3 coding sequence is TGTGCCTGGAGTGCGGGGGTGACAGATACGCAGTATTTT. It yields the protein CAWSAGVTDTQYF.

This sequence joins TRBV28 and TRBJ1-1; 7 positions match TRBD1. Germline CDR1 reads MDHEN; CDR2 reads SYDVKM. J gave up 7 bases and V 2 bases, and 10 bases lay outside the gene matches. The CDR3 extends over 15 amino acids. The CDR3 sequence is CASSLADRWGGEAFF. DNA for the CDR3: TGTGCCAGCAGTTTAGCGGACAGGTGGGGAGGTGAAGCTTTCTTT.

This clone appeared a single time. J is TRBJ1-2 and V is TRBV7-2; 10 positions match TRBD1. From germline, CDR1 is SGHTA and CDR2 FQGNSA. V dropped 0 bases and J dropped 8; count of bases not matched to a gene: 12. There are 17 residues in the CDR3. Here the CDR3 reads CASSLASRRQGAGGYTF. CDR3 nucleotide sequence: TGTGCCAGCAGCTTAGCGTCGAGGAGACAGGGGGCTGGAGGCTACACCTTC.

V gene TRBV7-9 combines with J gene TRBJ2-7; a possible D gene is TRBD1 (6 bases). This CDR3 has 14 amino acids. Germline CDR1 is SEHNR and CDR2 is FQNEAQ (reference sequence). Trimming shortened V by 4 bases and J by 7 bases, and 17 bases separated the two germline ends. The CDR3, as DNA: TGTGCCAGCAGCTCAGACAGGCCAAAAGAAGAGCAGTACTTC. It codes for CASSSDRPKEEQYF.

This clone was seen a handful of times. The chain has TRBV7-2 and TRBJ1-5; 12 positions match TRBD1. Trimming cost V 1 base and J 7 bases; bases outside gene matches: 8. The germline gives CDR1 SGHTA, CDR2 FQGNSA. This CDR3 has 17 amino acids. The CDR3 protein is CASSLVSGQGAKQPQHF. The CDR3 DNA reads TGTGCCAGCAGCTTAGTTTCGGGACAGGGGGCGAAGCAGCCCCAGCATTTT.

This chain connects TRBV7-2 to TRBJ1-5; TRBD1 might be the D (5 bases). Germline lookup yields CDR1 SGHTA and CDR2 FQGNSA. Trimming left V 1 base short and J 7 bases short, with 17 bases between. This CDR3 has 16 residues. CDR3 in amino acids: CASSLGGGGAKQPQHF. DNA for the CDR3: TGTGCCAGCAGCTTAGGTGGCGGAGGGGCGAAACAGCCCCAGCATTTT.

V usage is TRBV4-1 and J usage is TRBJ1-5; D ambiguous. Per the germline V gene, CDR1 is MGHRA and CDR2 is YSYEKL. Trimming took off 4 bases at V and 4 bases at J, with 14 bases between the two ends. The length of the CDR3 is 15 residues. In DNA, the CDR3 is TGCGCCAGCAGCCCGCCAGGTGCAACGAATCAGCCCCAGCATTTT. It is translated as CASSPPGATNQPQHF.

This rearrangement joins TRBV7-6 to TRBJ2-7, with a possible D match to TRBD1 (6 bases). The germline CDR1 and CDR2 sequences are SGHVS and FNYEAQ. The CDR3 totals 15 residues. V lost 1 base to trimming and J lost 6 bases, with 16 bases between them. The CDR3 reads CASSLVGGKSGEQYF. The CDR3 DNA sequence: TGTGCCAGCAGCTTAGTAGGGGGAAAGTCAGGCGAGCAGTACTTC.

The chain recombines TRBV15 with TRBJ2-4; no definite D call. CDR3 length: 16 residues. Germline CDR1 reads LNHNV; CDR2 reads YYDKDF (reference sequence). The V end was cut by 1 base, the J end by 3 bases, with 13 bases between. The CDR3 sequence is CATSRARRTDKNIQYF. The CDR3 DNA sequence: TGTGCCACCAGCAGAGCCAGACGTACGGACAAAAACATTCAGTACTTC.